This T cell receptor (beta chain) was retrieved from a study of T cell responses to AZD1222 COVID-19 vaccine. The study, taken as a whole, reports: Vaccine-associated CD4 TCRs ranged over spike, dominating at 160-218 and 743-854. Repertoire sampling was restricted to post-peak T cell response timepoints. Possibly, clonal diversity was underestimated; donors were largely white British and included more females.

This table comes from immunoSEQ multiplex PCR, and its TCRdb copy is limited to in-frame clones, with some not included. The repertoire holds around 130,000 clones, with 75% to 95% as singletons. As for this clone: The antigen remains undetermined.

Germline-derived CDR1 and CDR2 are SGHVS and FQNEAQ. The CDR3 is 16 residues long. Trimming pared 5 bases from V and 2 bases from J, leaving 17 bases between. V usage is TRBV7-8 and J usage is TRBJ2-3, with D perhaps matching TRBD1 or TRBD2 (5 bases each). The specimen was peripheral blood, collected 28 days after the second dose of the MenACWY control vaccine. This TCR derives from an adult who received the MenACWY meningococcal vaccine as a control. The CDR3 sequence is CASSTQTGRNTDTQYF. Written as DNA, the CDR3 is TGTGCCAGCAGCACCCAAACGGGACGAAACACAGATACGCAGTATTTT.